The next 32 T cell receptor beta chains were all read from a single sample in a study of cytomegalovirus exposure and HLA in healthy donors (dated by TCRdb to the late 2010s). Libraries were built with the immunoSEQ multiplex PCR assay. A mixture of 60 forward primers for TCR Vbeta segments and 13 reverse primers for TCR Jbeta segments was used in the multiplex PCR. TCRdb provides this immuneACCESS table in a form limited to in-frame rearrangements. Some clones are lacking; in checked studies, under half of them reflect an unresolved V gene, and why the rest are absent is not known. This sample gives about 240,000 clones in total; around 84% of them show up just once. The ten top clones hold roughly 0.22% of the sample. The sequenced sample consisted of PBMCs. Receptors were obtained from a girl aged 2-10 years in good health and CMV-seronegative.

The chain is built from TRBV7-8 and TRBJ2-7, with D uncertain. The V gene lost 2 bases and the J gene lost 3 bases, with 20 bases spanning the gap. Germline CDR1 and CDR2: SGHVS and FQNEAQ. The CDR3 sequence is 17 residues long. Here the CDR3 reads CASSLRSTGISGYEQYF. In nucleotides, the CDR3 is TGTGCCAGCAGCTTACGGTCGACTGGCATCTCCGGCTACGAGCAGTACTTC.

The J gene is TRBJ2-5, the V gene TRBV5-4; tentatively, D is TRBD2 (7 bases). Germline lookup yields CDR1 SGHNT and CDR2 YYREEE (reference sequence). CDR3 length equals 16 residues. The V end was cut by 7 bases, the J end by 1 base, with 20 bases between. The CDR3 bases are TGTGCCAGCGGTTTGGGGGGGCTAGCGGTCCAAGAGACCCAGTACTTC. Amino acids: CASGLGGLAVQETQYF.

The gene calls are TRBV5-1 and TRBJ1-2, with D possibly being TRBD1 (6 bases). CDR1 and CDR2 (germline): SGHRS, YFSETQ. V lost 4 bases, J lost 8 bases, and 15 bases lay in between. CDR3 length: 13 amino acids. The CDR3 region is CASSLGGDWGYTF. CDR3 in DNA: TGCGCCAGCAGCCTAGGGGGGGATTGGGGCTACACCTTC.

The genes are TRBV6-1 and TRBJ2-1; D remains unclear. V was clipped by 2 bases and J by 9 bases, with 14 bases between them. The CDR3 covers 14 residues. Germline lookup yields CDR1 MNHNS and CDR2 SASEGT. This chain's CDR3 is CASSESVPSGEQFF. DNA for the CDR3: TGTGCCAGCAGTGAATCTGTCCCTTCGGGTGAGCAGTTCTTC.

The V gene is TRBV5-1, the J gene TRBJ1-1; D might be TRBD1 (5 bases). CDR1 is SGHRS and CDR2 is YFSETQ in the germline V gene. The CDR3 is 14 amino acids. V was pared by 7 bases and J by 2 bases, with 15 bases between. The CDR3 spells CASSGGPPNTEAFF. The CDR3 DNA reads TGCGCCAGCTCCGGGGGACCACCAAACACTGAAGCTTTCTTT.

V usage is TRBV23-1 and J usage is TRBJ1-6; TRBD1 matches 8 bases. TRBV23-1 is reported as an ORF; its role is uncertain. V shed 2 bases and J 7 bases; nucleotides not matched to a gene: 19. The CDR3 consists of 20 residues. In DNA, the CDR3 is TGCGCCAGCAGTCAAGCCAGGACAGGGAAGGGATGTTATCGAAATTCACCCCTCCACTTT. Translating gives CASSQARTGKGCYRNSPLHF.

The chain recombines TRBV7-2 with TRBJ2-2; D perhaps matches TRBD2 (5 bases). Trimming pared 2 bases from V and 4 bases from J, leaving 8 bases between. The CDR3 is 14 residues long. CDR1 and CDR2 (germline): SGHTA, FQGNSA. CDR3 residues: CASSLRRATGELFF. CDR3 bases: TGTGCCAGCAGCTTAAGGCGGGCCACCGGGGAGCTGTTTTTT.

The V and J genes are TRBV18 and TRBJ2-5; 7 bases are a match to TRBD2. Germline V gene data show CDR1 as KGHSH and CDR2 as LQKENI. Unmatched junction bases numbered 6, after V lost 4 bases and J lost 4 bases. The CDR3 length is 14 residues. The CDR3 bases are TGTGCCAGCTCACGGACTAGTAGCCCAGAGACCCAGTACTTC. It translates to CASSRTSSPETQYF. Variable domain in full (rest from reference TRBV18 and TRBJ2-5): NAGVMQNPRHLVRRRGQEARLRCSPMKGHSHVYWYRQLPEEGLKFMVYLQKENIIDESGMPKERFSAEFPKEGPSILRIQQVVRGDSAAYFCASSRTSSPETQYFGPGTRLLVL.

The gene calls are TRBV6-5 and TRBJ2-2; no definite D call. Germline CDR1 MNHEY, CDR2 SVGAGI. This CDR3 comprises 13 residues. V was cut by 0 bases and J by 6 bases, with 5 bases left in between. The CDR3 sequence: CASSYSEAGELFF. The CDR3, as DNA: TGTGCCAGCAGTTACTCCGAGGCCGGGGAGCTGTTTTTT.

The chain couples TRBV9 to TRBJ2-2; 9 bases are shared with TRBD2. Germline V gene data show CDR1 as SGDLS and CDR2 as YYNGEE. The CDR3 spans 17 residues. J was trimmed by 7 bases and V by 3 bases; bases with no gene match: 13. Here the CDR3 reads CASSEGDGGRAHGELFF. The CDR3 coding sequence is TGTGCCAGCAGCGAGGGGGACGGCGGGAGGGCCCACGGGGAGCTGTTTTTT.

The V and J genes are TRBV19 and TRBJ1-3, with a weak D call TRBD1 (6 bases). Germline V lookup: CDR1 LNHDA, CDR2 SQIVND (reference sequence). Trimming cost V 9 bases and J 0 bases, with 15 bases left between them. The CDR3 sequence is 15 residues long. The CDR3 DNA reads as TGTGCCAGCCAGGGGAGCCTCAGCTCTGGAAACACCATATATTTT. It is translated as CASQGSLSSGNTIYF.

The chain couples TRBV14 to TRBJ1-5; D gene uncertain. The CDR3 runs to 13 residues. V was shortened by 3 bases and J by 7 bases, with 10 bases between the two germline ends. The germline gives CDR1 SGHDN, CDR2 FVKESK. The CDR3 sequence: CASSQAHQQPQHF. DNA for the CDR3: TGTGCCAGCAGCCAGGCCCACCAACAGCCCCAGCATTTT.

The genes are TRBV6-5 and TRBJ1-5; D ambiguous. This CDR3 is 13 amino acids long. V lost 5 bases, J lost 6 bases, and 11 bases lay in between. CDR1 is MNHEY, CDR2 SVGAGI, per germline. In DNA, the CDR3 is TGTGCCAGCAGTAACCGCGAAGCTCAGCCCCAGCATTTT. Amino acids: CASSNREAQPQHF.

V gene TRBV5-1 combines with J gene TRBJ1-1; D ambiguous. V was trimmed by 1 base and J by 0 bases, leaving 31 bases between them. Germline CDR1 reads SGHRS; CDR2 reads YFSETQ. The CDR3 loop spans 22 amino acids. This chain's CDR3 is CASSLLNLVVPPWEIMNTEAFF. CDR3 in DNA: TGCGCCAGCAGCTTGTTGAATTTGGTGGTCCCTCCCTGGGAGATCATGAACACTGAAGCTTTCTTT.

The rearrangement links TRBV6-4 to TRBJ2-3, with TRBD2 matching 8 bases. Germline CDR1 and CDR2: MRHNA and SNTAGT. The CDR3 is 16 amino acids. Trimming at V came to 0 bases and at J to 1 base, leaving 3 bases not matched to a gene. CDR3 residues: CASSDSKTSGTDTQYF. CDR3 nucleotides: TGTGCCAGCAGTGACTCGAAGACTAGCGGCACAGATACGCAGTATTTT.

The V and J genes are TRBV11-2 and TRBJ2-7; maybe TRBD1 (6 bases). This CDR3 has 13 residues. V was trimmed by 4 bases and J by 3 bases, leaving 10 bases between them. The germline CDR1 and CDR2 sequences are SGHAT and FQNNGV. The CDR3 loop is CASSWTEGYEQYF. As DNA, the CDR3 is TGTGCCAGCAGCTGGACAGAGGGCTACGAGCAGTACTTC. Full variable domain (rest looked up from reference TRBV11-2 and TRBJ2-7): EAGVAQSPRYKIIEKRQSVAFWCNPISGHATLYWYQQILGQGPKLLIQFQNNGVVDDSQLPKDRFSAERLKGVDSTLKIQPAKLEDSAVYLCASSWTEGYEQYFGPGTRLTVT.

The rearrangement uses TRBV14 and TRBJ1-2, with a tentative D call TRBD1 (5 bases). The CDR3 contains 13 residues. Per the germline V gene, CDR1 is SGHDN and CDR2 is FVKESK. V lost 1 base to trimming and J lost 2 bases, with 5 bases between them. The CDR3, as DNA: TGTGCCAGCAGCCAAGGACAGAACTATGGCTACACCTTC. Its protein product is CASSQGQNYGYTF.

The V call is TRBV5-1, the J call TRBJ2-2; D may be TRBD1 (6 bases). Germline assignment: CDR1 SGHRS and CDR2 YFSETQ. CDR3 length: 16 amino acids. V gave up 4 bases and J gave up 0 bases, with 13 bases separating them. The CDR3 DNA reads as TGCGCCAGCAGCCGCGGACAGTCCGCGAACACCGGGGAGCTGTTTTTT. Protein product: CASSRGQSANTGELFF.

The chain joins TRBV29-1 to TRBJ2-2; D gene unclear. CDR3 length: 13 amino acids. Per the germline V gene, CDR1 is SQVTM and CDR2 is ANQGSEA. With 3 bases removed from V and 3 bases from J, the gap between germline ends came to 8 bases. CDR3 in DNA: TGCAGCGTTGAGAAACTACACACCGGGGAGCTGTTTTTT. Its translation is CSVEKLHTGELFF.

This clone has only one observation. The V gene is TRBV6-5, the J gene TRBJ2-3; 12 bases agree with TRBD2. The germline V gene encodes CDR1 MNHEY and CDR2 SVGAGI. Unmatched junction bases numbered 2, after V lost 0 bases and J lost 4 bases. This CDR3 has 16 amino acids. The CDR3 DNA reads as TGTGCCAGCAGTTACTCCGGACTAGCGGGACCAGATACGCAGTATTTT. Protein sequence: CASSYSGLAGPDTQYF.

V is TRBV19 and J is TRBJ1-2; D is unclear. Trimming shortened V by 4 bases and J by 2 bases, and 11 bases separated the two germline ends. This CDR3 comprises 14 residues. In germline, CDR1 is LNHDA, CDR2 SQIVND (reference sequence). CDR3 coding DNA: TGTGCCAGTAGTAGAGGAGGGTCGAACTATGGCTACACCTTC. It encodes CASSRGGSNYGYTF.

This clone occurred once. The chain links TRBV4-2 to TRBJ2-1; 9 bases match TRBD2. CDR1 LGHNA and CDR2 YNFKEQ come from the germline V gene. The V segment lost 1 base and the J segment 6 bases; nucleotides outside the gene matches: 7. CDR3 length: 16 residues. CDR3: CASSQGSLAGLNEQFF. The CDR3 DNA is TGTGCCAGCAGCCAAGGGTCGCTAGCGGGGCTCAATGAGCAGTTCTTC.

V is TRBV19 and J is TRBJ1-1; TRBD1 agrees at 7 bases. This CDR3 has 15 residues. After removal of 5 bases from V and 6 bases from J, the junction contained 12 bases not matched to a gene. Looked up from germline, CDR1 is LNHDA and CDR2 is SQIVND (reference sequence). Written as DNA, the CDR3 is TGTGCCAGTAGTCCCCCCCACGCAGGGGGGCCTGAAGCTTTCTTT. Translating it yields CASSPPHAGGPEAFF.

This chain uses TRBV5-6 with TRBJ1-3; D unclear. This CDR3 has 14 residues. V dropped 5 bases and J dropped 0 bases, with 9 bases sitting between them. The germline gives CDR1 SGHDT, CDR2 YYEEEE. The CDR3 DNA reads TGTGCCAGCAGGAGACTCAGCTCTGGAAACACCATATATTTT. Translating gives CASRRLSSGNTIYF.

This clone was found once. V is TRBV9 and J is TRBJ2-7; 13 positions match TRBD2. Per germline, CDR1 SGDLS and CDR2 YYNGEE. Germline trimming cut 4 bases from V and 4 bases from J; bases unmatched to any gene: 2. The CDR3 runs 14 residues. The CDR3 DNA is TGTGCCAGCAGCCTGACTAGCGGGGGGTACGAGCAGTACTTC. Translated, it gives CASSLTSGGYEQYF.

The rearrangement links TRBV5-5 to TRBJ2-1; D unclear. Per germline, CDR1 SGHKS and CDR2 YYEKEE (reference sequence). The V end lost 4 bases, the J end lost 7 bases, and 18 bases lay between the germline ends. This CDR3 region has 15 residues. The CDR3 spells CASSVELIRINEQFF. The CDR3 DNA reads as TGTGCCAGCAGCGTGGAACTAATCCGGATTAATGAGCAGTTCTTC.

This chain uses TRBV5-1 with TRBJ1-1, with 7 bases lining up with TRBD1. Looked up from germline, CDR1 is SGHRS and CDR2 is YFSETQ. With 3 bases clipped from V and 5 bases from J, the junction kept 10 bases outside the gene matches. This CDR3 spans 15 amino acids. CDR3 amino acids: CASSSLTGLKTEAFF. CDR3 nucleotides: TGCGCCAGCAGCTCCCTGACAGGGTTAAAAACTGAAGCTTTCTTT.

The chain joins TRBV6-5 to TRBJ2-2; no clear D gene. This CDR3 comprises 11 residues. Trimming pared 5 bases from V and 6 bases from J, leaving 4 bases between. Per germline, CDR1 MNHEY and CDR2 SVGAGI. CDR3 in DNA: TGTGCCAGCAGTGGAGCCGGGGAGCTGTTTTTT. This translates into CASSGAGELFF.

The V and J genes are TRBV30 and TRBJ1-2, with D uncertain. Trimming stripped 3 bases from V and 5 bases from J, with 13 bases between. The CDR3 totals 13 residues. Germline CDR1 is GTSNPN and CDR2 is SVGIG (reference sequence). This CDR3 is CAWRRHRLYGYTF. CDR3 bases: TGTGCCTGGAGACGGCATCGACTTTATGGCTACACCTTC.

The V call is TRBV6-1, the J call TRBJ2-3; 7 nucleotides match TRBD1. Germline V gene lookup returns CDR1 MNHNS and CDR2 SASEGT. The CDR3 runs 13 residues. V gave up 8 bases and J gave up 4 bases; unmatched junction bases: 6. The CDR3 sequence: CASVGTASDTQYF. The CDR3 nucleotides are TGTGCCAGCGTCGGGACAGCCTCAGATACGCAGTATTTT.

The CDR3 DNA sequence: TGTGCCAGCAGTCCAGAGCCGGGACAGGGTTATTCACCCCTCCACTTT. Translation: CASSPEPGQGYSPLHF. The rearrangement uses TRBV27 and TRBJ1-6; 9 nucleotides line up with TRBD1. The CDR3 is made up of 16 amino acids. Losses at the gene ends were 5 bases for V and 8 bases for J; bases not matched to a gene: 10. Germline V CDR1 and CDR2: MNHEY, SMNVEV (reference sequence).

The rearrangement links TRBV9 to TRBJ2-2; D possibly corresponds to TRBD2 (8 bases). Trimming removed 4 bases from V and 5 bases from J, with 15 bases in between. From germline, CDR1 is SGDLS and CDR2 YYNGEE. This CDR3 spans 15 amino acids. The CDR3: CASSTLAGQTGELFF. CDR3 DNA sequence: TGTGCCAGCAGCACTTTAGCGGGACAGACCGGGGAGCTGTTTTTT.